This passage covers 14 T cell receptor beta chains from one sample sequenced in a study of CD8+ T cells in alopecia areata. Sequencing templates came from extracted RNA that was reverse transcribed into cDNA. The method was immunoSEQ multiplex PCR; TCRdb's version includes in-frame clones alone and lacks a portion of them. This table has roughly 140,000 clones, roughly 46% appearing once. The source material was CD4+ T cells sorted from blood, sampled at week 0. These receptors originate from a human donor with alopecia areata.

The chain combines TRBV4-2 with TRBJ2-5; the D gene is possibly TRBD2 (6 bases). Germline CDR1 LGHNA, CDR2 YNFKEQ. The CDR3 is 16 residues long. Trimming removed 0 bases at V and 7 bases at J, with 18 bases between. Here the CDR3 reads CASSQDRAGRRGTQYF. The CDR3 nucleotides read TGTGCCAGCAGCCAAGATCGGGCGGGACGACGGGGGACCCAGTACTTC.

The chain is built from TRBV9 and TRBJ2-3, with 7 bases aligning to TRBD1. After removal of 4 bases from V and 5 bases from J, the junction contained 13 bases not matched to a gene. The CDR3 is made up of 16 amino acids. The germline gives CDR1 SGDLS, CDR2 YYNGEE. The CDR3, as DNA: TGTGCCAGCAGCAAAGGACAGGTCGTAAGATTAGATACGCAGTATTTT. Translating gives CASSKGQVVRLDTQYF.

This clone was seen a handful of times. The chain couples TRBV7-9 to TRBJ1-1; TRBD1 might be the D (6 bases). The germline V and J ends were trimmed by 4 bases and 0 bases, with 18 bases remaining between them. Germline lookup yields CDR1 SEHNR and CDR2 FQNEAQ (reference sequence). The length of the CDR3 is 17 residues. The CDR3 coding sequence is TGTGCCAGCAGCTACTCCCTGACAGGTCAATTGAACACTGAAGCTTTCTTT. This codes for CASSYSLTGQLNTEAFF.

V gene TRBV19 combines with J gene TRBJ2-6; D is unresolved. The V end was cut by 6 bases, the J end by 0 bases, with 9 bases between. The CDR3 loop spans 15 amino acids. Germline values: CDR1 LNHDA, CDR2 SQIVND (reference sequence). CDR3 region: CASRRPGSGANVLTF. CDR3 in DNA: TGTGCCAGTAGGCGGCCGGGCTCTGGGGCCAACGTCCTGACTTTC.

This clone was observed a few times. The V and J genes are TRBV25-1 and TRBJ2-7, with D maybe TRBD2 (5 bases). With 4 bases removed from V and 6 bases from J, the gap between germline ends came to 19 bases. Germline V gene sequence: CDR1 MGHDK, CDR2 SYGVNS. The CDR3 is made up of 15 amino acids. The CDR3 nucleotides read TGTGCCAGCAGTGTAGCCGGGATGAGAGGCGGCGAGCAGTACTTC. As protein: CASSVAGMRGGEQYF.

The chain joins TRBV6-6 to TRBJ2-6; tentatively, D is TRBD1 (7 bases). V lost 8 bases and J 4 bases, leaving 18 bases between the germline ends. The V gene's germline CDR1 is MNHNY and CDR2 SVGAGI (reference sequence). CDR3 length: 16 amino acids. The CDR3 reads CASGAGQTGGANVLTF. The CDR3 nucleotides are TGTGCCAGCGGGGCGGGACAGACCGGGGGGGCCAACGTCCTGACTTTC.

V is TRBV29-1 and J is TRBJ1-4; 7 bases are shared with TRBD1. The V and J ends lost 4 bases and 3 bases, in that order; junction bases with no gene match: 2. CDR1 is SQVTM, CDR2 ANQGSEA, per germline. This CDR3 comprises 13 residues. The CDR3 loop is CSVVRGPNEKLFF. CDR3 coding DNA: TGCAGCGTTGTTAGGGGGCCTAATGAAAAACTGTTTTTT.

CDR3 nucleotide sequence: TGTGCCTGGAGCCTCCAAGGACTAGCGGGAGGGCTGACCTACAATGAGCAGTTCTTC. This sequence encodes CAWSLQGLAGGLTYNEQFF. The chain uses TRBV30 and TRBJ2-1, with TRBD2 matching 15 bases. The germline V gene has CDR1 GTSNPN and CDR2 SVGIG (reference sequence). The CDR3 covers 19 residues. J lost 2 bases, V lost 3 bases, and 11 bases had no gene match.

The V call is TRBV7-2, the J call TRBJ2-7, with a weak D call TRBD1 (5 bases). Trimming removed 5 bases from V and 2 bases from J, with 13 bases in between. Per the germline V gene, CDR1 is SGHTA and CDR2 is FQGNSA. The CDR3 consists of 14 residues. The CDR3 DNA is TGTGCCAGCAGCCCAAGACAGTTACCCTACGAGCAGTACTTC. Amino acids: CASSPRQLPYEQYF.

The rearrangement uses TRBV14 and TRBJ1-2, with D maybe TRBD1 (5 bases). The CDR3 loop spans 14 amino acids. Germline V gives CDR1 SGHDN, CDR2 FVKESK. Trimming took 3 bases from V and 5 from J, leaving 13 bases between them. CDR3: CASSHRGELYGYTF. CDR3 DNA sequence: TGTGCCAGCAGCCATCGGGGGGAACTTTATGGCTACACCTTC.

This clone was found a few times. The chain links TRBV29-1 to TRBJ2-1; D tentatively reads TRBD1 or TRBD2 (5 bases each). Germline V lookup: CDR1 SQVTM, CDR2 ANQGSEA. The CDR3 runs to 15 residues. V was pared by 1 base and J by 6 bases, with 16 bases between. In DNA form, the CDR3 reads TGCAGCGTTGAAGGTCCGAGGGGCGTTGGCAATGAGCAGTTCTTC. It specifies CSVEGPRGVGNEQFF.

J is TRBJ2-3 and V is TRBV4-2; D is ambiguous. Germline CDR1 reads LGHNA; CDR2 reads YNFKEQ. Trimming took 0 bases from V and 2 from J, leaving 9 bases between them. The CDR3 extends over 15 amino acids. CDR3 amino acids: CASSQDRTNTDTQYF. The CDR3 DNA reads as TGTGCCAGCAGCCAAGATAGAACAAACACAGATACGCAGTATTTT.

The J gene is TRBJ2-1, the V gene TRBV25-1; D might be TRBD2 (6 bases). Germline CDR1 and CDR2: MGHDK and SYGVNS. V dropped 8 bases and J dropped 7 bases, with 15 bases sitting between them. CDR3 size: 13 residues. The CDR3 sequence is CASSKTRVNEQFF. The CDR3 DNA is TGTGCCAGCTCCAAGACTAGGGTTAATGAGCAGTTCTTC.

In nucleotides, the CDR3 is TGTGCCAGCAGTTCACAGGGGATTAATCAGCCCCAGCATTTT. It is translated as CASSSQGINQPQHF. The chain links TRBV6-5 to TRBJ1-5, with TRBD1 matching 7 bases. Germline trimming cut 4 bases from V and 4 bases from J; bases unmatched to any gene: 4. Per germline, CDR1 MNHEY and CDR2 SVGAGI. The CDR3 length is 14 residues.